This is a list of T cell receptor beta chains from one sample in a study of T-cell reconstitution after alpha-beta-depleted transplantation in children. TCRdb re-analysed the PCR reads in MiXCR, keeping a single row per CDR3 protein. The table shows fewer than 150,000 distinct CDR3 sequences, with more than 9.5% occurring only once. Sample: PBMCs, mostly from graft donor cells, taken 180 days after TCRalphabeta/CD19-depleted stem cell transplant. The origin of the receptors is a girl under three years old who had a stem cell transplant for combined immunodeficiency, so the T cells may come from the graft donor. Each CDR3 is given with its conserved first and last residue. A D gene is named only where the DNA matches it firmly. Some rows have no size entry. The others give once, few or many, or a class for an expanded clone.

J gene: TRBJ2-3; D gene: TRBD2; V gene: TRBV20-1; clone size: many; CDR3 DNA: TGCAGTGCTAGAGATCAGGGACTAGCCCTCACAGATACGCAGTATTTT; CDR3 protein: CSARDQGLALTDTQYF
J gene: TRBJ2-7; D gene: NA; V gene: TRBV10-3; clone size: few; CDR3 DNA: TGTGCCATCAGCCCCGGAGGGGCCTCCTACGAGCAGTACTTC; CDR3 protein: CAISPGGASYEQYF
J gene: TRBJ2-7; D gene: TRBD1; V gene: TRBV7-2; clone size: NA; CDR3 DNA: TGTGCCAGCAGCTTATTACAGGGGCTCGAGCAGTACTTC; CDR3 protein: CASSLLQGLEQYF
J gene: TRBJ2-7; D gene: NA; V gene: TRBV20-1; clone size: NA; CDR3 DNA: TGCAGTTTTACCAGGGTAGCCTACGAGCAGTACTTC; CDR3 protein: CSFTRVAYEQYF
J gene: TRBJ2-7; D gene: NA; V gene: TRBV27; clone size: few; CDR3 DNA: TGTGCCAGCAGCTCCCGAAGGGACTCCTACGAGCAGTACTTC; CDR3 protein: CASSSRRDSYEQYF
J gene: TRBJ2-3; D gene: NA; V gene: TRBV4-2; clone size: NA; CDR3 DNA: TGTGCCAGCAGCCAGCCCCTACTAGCAACAGATACGCAGTATTTT; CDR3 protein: CASSQPLLATDTQYF
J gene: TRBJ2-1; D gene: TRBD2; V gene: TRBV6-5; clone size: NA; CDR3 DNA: TGTGCCAGCAGTTACTCGGGAGCGCTAGCGGGGTACAATGAGCAGTTCTTC; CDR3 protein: CASSYSGALAGYNEQFF
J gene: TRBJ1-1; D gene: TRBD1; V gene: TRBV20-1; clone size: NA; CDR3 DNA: TGCAGTGCTCGATATCGGGACAGGAACACTGAAGCTTTCTTT; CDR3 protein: CSARYRDRNTEAFF
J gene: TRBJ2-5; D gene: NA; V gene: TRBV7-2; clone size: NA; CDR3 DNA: TGTGCCAGCAGCTATGCTCCGGGCTCTCAAGAGACCCAGTACTTC; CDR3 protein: CASSYAPGSQETQYF
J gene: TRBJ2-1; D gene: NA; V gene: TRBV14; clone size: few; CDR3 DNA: TGTGCCAGCAGCTTCGGGGTAAGCTCCTACAATGAGCAGTTCTTC; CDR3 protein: CASSFGVSSYNEQFF
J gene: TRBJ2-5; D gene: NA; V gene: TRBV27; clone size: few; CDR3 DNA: TGTGCCAGCAGTTTATATCCTAACGGCCCCCAAGAGACCCAGTACTTC; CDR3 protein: CASSLYPNGPQETQYF
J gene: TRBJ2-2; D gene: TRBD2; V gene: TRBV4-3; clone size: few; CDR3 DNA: TGCGCCAGCAGCCAACGTCTGGGACTAGCGGGAGCCGGGGAGCTGTTTTTT; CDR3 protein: CASSQRLGLAGAGELFF
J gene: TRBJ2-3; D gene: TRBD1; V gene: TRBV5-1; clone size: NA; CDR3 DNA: TGCGCCAGCAGCTTGGGGGACAGATACACAGATACGCAGTATTTT; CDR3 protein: CASSLGDRYTDTQYF
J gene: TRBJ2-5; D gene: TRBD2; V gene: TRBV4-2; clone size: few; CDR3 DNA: TGTGCCAGCAGCCAGGGAGGGACTACTATTGTAGAGACCCAGTACTTC; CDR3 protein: CASSQGGTTIVETQYF
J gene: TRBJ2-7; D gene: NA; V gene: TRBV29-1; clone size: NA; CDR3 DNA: TGCAGCGTTGGATTGAATAACGAGCAGTACTTC; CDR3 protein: CSVGLNNEQYF
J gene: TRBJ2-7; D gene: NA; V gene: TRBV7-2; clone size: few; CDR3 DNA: TGTGCCAGCAGCTTAGGTTTCGGACTGGGAAGCTCCTACGAGCAGTACTTC; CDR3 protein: CASSLGFGLGSSYEQYF